This T cell receptor (beta chain) was documented in a study of shared clonotypes between healthy human individuals. Generated by immunoSEQ multiplex PCR, the TCRdb table keeps only in-frame clones and is missing some. Of some 1,100,000 clones detected, 75% to 80% appear once; the ten largest clones hold about 0.52%. CDR1 SNHLY and CDR2 FYNNEI come from the germline V gene. This CDR3 region has 14 residues. V dropped 8 bases and J dropped 3 bases, with 15 bases sitting between them. This receptor was obtained from a man younger than 35 in good health. Some clones in this sample may be carry-over from other donors' samples. Sequencing used memory CD4+ T cells from PBMCs. Specified subset: CD45RA-negative fraction. This sequence joins TRBV2 and TRBJ2-3, with D possibly TRBD2 on 6 matching bases. CDR3 sequence: CASARDWATDTQYF. The DNA for the CDR3 is TGTGCCAGCGCTAGGGACTGGGCAACAGATACGCAGTATTTT.